This TCR beta chain was sequenced in a study of beta chain features in type 1 diabetes. Every bit of the isolated RNA underwent reverse transcription, so sequencing read expressed TCRB transcripts. The table came from immunoSEQ multiplex PCR; TCRdb's copy has only in-frame clones and leaves some out. The sample yields 300,000 or so clones, 9.3% seen once. Study-level findings and limits: The study left unresolved whether HLA type influences TCRB rearrangement. TCRB repertoires of naive, central memory and Treg cells appeared more similar among patients than among healthy donors. The study found moderately but significantly shorter TCRB CDR3s in all four CD4+ subsets of Type 1 diabetes patients. More deletions and fewer insertions at VDJ junctions were seen in type 1 diabetes patients.

Comment on this clone: Its antigen remains unidentified.

The CDR3 runs 13 residues. V lost 2 bases, J lost 5 bases, and 7 bases lay in between. Germline values: CDR1 SGHTA, CDR2 FQGNSA. Staining for CD45RO/CCR7/CD25/CD127/CD95/CD27 allowed sorting of CD4+ naive, central memory, regulatory and stem cell-like memory cells. The sample comprised central memory CD4+ T cells from blood. V usage is TRBV7-2 and J usage is TRBJ2-1; either TRBD1 or TRBD2 may fit D (5 bases each). This TCR was sampled from a man younger than 40 with type 1 diabetes. The CDR3 sequence: CASSLLGDNEQFF. The CDR3 nucleotides are TGTGCCAGCAGCTTATTGGGGGACAATGAGCAGTTCTTC.